The 15 T cell receptor beta chains given below trace back to one sample, sequenced in a study of siplizumab effects on memory and regulatory T cells. Repertoires were generated with immunoSEQ multiplex PCR, while TCRdb's copy carries only in-frame clones and drops some. Among about 85,000 clones listed, just under 95% were seen once. Material for sequencing was CD8+ T cells sorted from blood. These receptors all come from a human donor in good health.

The genes are TRBV27 and TRBJ1-5; the match to TRBD1 covers 7 bases. The germline V gene has CDR1 MNHEY and CDR2 SMNVEV (reference sequence). This CDR3 region has 13 residues. The J segment lost 4 bases and the V segment lost 6 bases, leaving 3 bases of the junction unmatched. This chain's CDR3 is CASSDRANQPQHF. CDR3 in DNA: TGTGCCAGCAGCGACAGGGCTAATCAGCCCCAGCATTTT.

The CDR3 region is CASSFTAYEQYF. The CDR3 DNA reads as TGTGCCAGCAGCTTTACAGCCTACGAGCAGTACTTC. This chain joins TRBV7-6 and TRBJ2-7; D uncertain. This CDR3 comprises 12 residues. The V gene's germline CDR1 is SGHVS and CDR2 FNYEAQ. Trimming took 3 bases from V and 2 from J, leaving 5 bases between them. Full variable domain (remainder filled in from reference TRBV7-6 and TRBJ2-7): GAGVSQSPRYKVTKRGQDVALRCDPISGHVSLYWYRQALGQGPEFLTYFNYEAQQDKSGLPNDRFSAERPEGSISTLTIQRTEQRDSAMYRCASSFTAYEQYFGPGTRLTVT.

CDR3 in amino acids: CASSVGLADHGTQYF. The CDR3 DNA reads as TGTGCCAGCAGCGTAGGACTAGCGGACCACGGTACGCAGTATTTT. The genes are TRBV9 and TRBJ2-3, with 9 bases lining up with TRBD2. Germline V lookup: CDR1 SGDLS, CDR2 YYNGEE. CDR3 length: 15 amino acids. The ends lost 0 bases at V and 8 bases at J; junction bases unmatched: 7.

This clone was observed a single time. The chain combines TRBV6-5 with TRBJ2-7, with TRBD2 matching 7 bases. Germline trimming cut 7 bases from V and 5 bases from J; bases unmatched to any gene: 11. There are 14 residues in the CDR3. Germline V lookup: CDR1 MNHEY, CDR2 SVGAGI. The CDR3 coding sequence is TGTGCCAGCACTTTAACCGGCGGGACTAACGAGCAGTACTTC. Protein product: CASTLTGGTNEQYF.

The chain is built from TRBV29-1 and TRBJ2-7; tentatively, D is TRBD1 (6 bases). Trimming shortened V by 6 bases and J by 5 bases, and 20 bases separated the two germline ends. CDR1 is SQVTM, CDR2 ANQGSEA, per germline. The CDR3 runs 14 residues. This CDR3 reads CSVGRTGFRDEQYF. The CDR3 nucleotides are TGCAGCGTGGGACGAACAGGGTTTAGGGACGAGCAGTACTTC.

This chain uses TRBV7-9 with TRBJ1-1; D remains unclear. The CDR3 is 13 residues long. V lost 4 bases, J lost 4 bases, and 10 bases lay in between. Germline CDR1 reads SEHNR; CDR2 reads FQNEAQ (reference sequence). DNA for the CDR3: TGTGCCAGCAGCTGGTCTGGTGGCACTGAAGCTTTCTTT. Its translation: CASSWSGGTEAFF. The full variable domain, completed using reference TRBV7-9 and TRBJ1-1, is DTGVSQNPRHKITKRGQNVTFRCDPISEHNRLYWYRQTLGQGPEFLTYFQNEAQLEKSRLLSDRFSAERPKGSFSTLEIQRTEQGDSAMYLCASSWSGGTEAFFGQGTRLTVV.

The chain carries TRBV19 and TRBJ1-5; D unclear. The CDR3 length is 16 residues. Per germline, CDR1 LNHDA and CDR2 SQIVND (reference sequence). V was pared by 1 base and J by 0 bases, with 10 bases between. The CDR3 loop reads CASSIGRLDSNQPQHF. The CDR3 region has the DNA TGTGCCAGTAGTATAGGCCGTCTCGATAGCAATCAGCCCCAGCATTTT.

The V gene is TRBV10-3, the J gene TRBJ2-7; 9 bases line up with TRBD2. The CDR3 totals 13 residues. Trimming at V came to 10 bases and at J to 5 bases, leaving 9 bases not matched to a gene. Per the germline V gene, CDR1 is ENHRY and CDR2 is SYGVKD. The chain's CDR3 is CATLAGVMNEQYF. The CDR3 nucleotides read TGTGCCACATTAGCGGGAGTAATGAACGAGCAGTACTTC.

J is TRBJ2-2 and V is TRBV28, with D possibly being TRBD1 or TRBD2 (5 bases each). CDR3 size: 15 residues. Trimming took 7 bases from V and 4 from J, leaving 16 bases between them. The germline gives CDR1 MDHEN, CDR2 SYDVKM. The CDR3 loop reads CASTPEGYGTGELFF. The CDR3 bases are TGTGCCAGCACCCCTGAGGGGTACGGCACCGGGGAGCTGTTTTTT. Supplemented by reference TRBV28 and TRBJ2-2, the full variable domain reads DVKVTQSSRYLVKRTGEKVFLECVQDMDHENMFWYRQDPGLGLRLIYFSYDVKMKEKGDIPEGYSVSREKKERFSLILESASTNQTSMYLCASTPEGYGTGELFFGEGSRLTVL.

This chain links TRBV27 with TRBJ1-1, with TRBD1 matching 7 bases. The CDR3 spans 14 residues. The germline gives CDR1 MNHEY, CDR2 SMNVEV (reference sequence). V dropped 7 bases and J dropped 5; count of bases not matched to a gene: 10. CDR3 DNA: TGTGCCAGCAACCAGATAGGGGGCGCGACTGAAGCTTTCTTT. This translates into CASNQIGGATEAFF.

The genes are TRBV27 and TRBJ2-7; 9 positions agree with TRBD1. Germline V gene lookup returns CDR1 MNHEY and CDR2 SMNVEV (reference sequence). Unmatched junction bases numbered 5, after V lost 2 bases and J lost 3 bases. The CDR3 extends over 15 amino acids. CDR3 nucleotide sequence: TGTGCCAGCAGTTTAGTGGGGACAGGGTACTACGAGCAGTACTTC. Protein product: CASSLVGTGYYEQYF.

The V and J genes are TRBV27 and TRBJ2-3; D is unclear. This CDR3 has 14 residues. Germline V gene data show CDR1 as MNHEY and CDR2 as SMNVEV (reference sequence). Trimming took 2 bases from V and 0 from J, leaving 6 bases between them. The CDR3 protein is CASSLRMSTDTQYF. CDR3 DNA: TGTGCCAGCAGTTTACGGATGAGCACAGATACGCAGTATTTT.

The chain has TRBV19 and TRBJ2-7; D might be TRBD2 (6 bases). Trimming removed 5 bases at V and 0 bases at J, with 14 bases between. This CDR3 has 15 residues. Germline lookup yields CDR1 LNHDA and CDR2 SQIVND (reference sequence). The CDR3 spells CASSVGGGSSYEQYF. The CDR3 bases are TGTGCCAGTAGTGTGGGGGGAGGAAGCTCCTACGAGCAGTACTTC.

The chain joins TRBV7-9 to TRBJ1-1; D is uncertain. This CDR3 has 12 amino acids. CDR1 and CDR2 (germline): SEHNR, FQNEAQ (reference sequence). Trimming stripped 1 base from V and 3 bases from J, with 3 bases between. This CDR3 is CASSLGYTEAFF. The CDR3 DNA sequence: TGTGCCAGCAGCTTAGGATACACTGAAGCTTTCTTT.

The chain combines TRBV9 with TRBJ1-1; 9 bases are shared with TRBD1. Unmatched junction bases numbered 10, after V lost 4 bases and J lost 6 bases. The CDR3 loop spans 15 amino acids. Germline V gives CDR1 SGDLS, CDR2 YYNGEE. CDR3 sequence (DNA): TGTGCCAGCAGCCCGTGGGACAGGGAAATCGCTGAAGCTTTCTTT. This translates into CASSPWDREIAEAFF.